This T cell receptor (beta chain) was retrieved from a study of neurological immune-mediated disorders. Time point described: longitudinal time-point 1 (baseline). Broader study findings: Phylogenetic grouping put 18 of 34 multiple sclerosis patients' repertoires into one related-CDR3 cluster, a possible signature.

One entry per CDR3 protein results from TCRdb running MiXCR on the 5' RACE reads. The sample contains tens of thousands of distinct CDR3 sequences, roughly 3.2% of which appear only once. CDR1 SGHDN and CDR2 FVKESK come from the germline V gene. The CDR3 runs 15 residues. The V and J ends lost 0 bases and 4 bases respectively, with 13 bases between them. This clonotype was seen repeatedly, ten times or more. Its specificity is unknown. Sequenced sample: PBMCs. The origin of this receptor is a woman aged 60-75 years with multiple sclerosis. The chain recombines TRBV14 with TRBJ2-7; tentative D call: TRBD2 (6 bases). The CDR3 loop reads CASSQDGRGWYEQYF. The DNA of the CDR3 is TGTGCCAGCAGCCAAGATGGGCGGGGATGGTACGAGCAGTACTTC.